This TCR beta chain came from a study of blood T cells in healthy people across ages. Study as a whole: Template switching captured about one barcoded beta molecule per two T cells. Study results and limitations: Changes seen in expanded clonotypes were possibly confounded by donor CMV status left unknown. Long-lived donors carried more naive CD4+ cells and greater diversity than aged donors. Naive T cell percentage strongly correlated with TCR beta diversity.

There are 14 residues in the CDR3. CDR1 is SGHTA and CDR2 is FQGNSA in the germline V gene. V was pared by 4 bases and J by 6 bases, with 14 bases between. Sample-barcoded 5' priming and a J-beta primer mix drove a second PCR of roughly 7 to 11 cycles. One entry per CDR3 protein, called by TCRdb with MiXCR from the 5' RACE reads. The sample carries about 780,000 distinct CDR3 sequences, around 62% recorded once. To note about this clonotype: The antigen is unknown.

The source is a man aged 25 to 40 in good health. V usage is TRBV7-2 and J usage is TRBJ2-3; possible D gene TRBD1, 6 bases. Sequenced input: blood. CDR3 sequence: CASSSNPRGDTQYF. The DNA of the CDR3 is TGTGCCAGCAGCTCCAACCCTAGGGGGGATACGCAGTATTTT.